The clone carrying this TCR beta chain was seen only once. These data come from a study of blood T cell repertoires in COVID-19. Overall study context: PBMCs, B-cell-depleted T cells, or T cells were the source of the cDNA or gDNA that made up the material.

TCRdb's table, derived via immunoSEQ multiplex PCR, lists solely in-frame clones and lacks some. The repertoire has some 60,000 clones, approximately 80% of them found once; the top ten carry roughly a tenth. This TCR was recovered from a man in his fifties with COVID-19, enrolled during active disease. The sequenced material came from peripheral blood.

The CDR3 region has the DNA TGTGCCAGCAGCGTAGGGTCAGCAGATACGCAGTATTTT. Amino acids: CASSVGSADTQYF. This chain links TRBV9 with TRBJ2-3; D remains ambiguous. The CDR3 loop spans 13 amino acids. The germline V and J ends were trimmed by 0 bases and 4 bases, with 6 bases remaining between them. The germline V gene encodes CDR1 SGDLS and CDR2 YYNGEE.